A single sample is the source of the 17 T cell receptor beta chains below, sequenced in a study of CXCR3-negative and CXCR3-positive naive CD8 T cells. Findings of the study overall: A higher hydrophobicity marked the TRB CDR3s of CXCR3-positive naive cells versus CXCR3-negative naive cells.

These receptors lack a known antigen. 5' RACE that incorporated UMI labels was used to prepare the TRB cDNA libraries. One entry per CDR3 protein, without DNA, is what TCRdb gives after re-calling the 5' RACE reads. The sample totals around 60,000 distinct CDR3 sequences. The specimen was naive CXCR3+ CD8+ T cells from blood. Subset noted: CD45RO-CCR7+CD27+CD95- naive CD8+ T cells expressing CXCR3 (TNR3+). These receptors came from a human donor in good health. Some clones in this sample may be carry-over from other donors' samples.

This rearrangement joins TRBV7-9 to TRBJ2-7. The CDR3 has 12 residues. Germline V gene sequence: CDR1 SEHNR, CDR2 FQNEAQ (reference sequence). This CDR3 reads CASSFTGYEQYF.

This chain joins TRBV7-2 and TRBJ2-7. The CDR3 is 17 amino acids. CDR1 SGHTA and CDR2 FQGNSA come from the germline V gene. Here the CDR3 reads CASSSPEWQQFTYEQYF.

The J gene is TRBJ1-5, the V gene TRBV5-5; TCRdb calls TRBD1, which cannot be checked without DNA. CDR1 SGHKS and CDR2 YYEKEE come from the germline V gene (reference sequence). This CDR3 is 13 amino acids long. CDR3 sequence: CASSWTVNQPQHF.

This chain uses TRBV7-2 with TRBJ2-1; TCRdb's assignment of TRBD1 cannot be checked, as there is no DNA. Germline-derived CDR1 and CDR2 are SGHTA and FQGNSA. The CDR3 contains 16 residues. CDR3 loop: CASSPQMWAGGNEQFF.

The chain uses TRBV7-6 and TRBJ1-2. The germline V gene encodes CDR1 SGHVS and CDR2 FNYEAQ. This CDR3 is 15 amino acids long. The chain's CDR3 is CASSLNEGPYYGYTF.

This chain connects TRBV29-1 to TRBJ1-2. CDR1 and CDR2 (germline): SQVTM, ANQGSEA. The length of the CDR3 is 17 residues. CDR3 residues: CSVEEVDQEHTNYGYTF.

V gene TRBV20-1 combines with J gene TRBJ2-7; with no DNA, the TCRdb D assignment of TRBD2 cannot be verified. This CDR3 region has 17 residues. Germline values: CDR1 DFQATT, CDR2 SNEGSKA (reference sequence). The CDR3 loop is CSARDTPPGAYGYEQYF.

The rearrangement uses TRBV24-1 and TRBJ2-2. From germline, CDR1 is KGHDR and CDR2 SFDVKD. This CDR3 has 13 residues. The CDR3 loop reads CATSVSGTGELFF.

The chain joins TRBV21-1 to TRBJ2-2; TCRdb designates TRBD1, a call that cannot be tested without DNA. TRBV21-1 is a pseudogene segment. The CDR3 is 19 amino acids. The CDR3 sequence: CASSKQIPRIKRRAGELFF.

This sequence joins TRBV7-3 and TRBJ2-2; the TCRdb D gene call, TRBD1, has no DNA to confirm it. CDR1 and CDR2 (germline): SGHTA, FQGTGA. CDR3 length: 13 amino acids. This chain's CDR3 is CASTYLTGGELFF. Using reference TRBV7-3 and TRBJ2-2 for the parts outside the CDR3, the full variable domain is GAGVSQTPSNKVTEKGKYVELRCDPISGHTALYWYRQSLGQGPEFLIYFQGTGAADDSGLPNDRFFAVRPEGSVSTLKIQRTERGDSAVYLCASTYLTGGELFFGEGSRLTVL.

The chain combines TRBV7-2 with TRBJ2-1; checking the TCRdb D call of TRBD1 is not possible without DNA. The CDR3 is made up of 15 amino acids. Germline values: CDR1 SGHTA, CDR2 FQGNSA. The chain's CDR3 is CASRRGTEIYNEQFF.

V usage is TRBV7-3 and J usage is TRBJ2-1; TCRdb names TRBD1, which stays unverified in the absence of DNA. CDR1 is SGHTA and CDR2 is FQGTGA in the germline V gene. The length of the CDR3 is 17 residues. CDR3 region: CASSPGGGMSSYNEQFF.

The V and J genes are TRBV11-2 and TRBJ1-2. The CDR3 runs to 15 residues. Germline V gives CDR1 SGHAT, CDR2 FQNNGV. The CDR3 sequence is CASSFPPENNYGYTF.

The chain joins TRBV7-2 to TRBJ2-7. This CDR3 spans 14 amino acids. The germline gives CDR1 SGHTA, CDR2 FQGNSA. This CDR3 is CASSSDRNPYEQYF.

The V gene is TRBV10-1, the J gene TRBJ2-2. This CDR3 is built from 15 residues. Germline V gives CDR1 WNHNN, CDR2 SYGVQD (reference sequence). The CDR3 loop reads CASSESLGYTGEPFF.

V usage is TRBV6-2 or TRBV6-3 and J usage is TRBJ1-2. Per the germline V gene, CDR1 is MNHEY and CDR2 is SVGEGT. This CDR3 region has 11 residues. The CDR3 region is CASEDYYGYTF.

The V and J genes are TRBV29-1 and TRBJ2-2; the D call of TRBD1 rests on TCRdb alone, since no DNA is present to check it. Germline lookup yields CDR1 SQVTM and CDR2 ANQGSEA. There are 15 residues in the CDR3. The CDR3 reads CSVEPDRPNTGELFF.